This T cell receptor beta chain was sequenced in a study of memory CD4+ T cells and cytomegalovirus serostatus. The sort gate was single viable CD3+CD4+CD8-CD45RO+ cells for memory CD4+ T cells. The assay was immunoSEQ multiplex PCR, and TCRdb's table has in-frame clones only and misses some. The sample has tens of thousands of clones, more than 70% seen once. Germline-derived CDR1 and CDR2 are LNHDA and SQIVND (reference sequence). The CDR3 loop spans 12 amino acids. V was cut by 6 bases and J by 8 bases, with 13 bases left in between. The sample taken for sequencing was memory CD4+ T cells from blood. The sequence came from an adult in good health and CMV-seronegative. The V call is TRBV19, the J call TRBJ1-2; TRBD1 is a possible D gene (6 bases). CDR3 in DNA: TGTGCCAGTAGATTACAGGGTGGCGGCTACACCTTC. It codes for CASRLQGGGYTF.